A single sample gave rise to the 10 T cell receptor beta chains below, sequenced in a study of blood T cell repertoires in COVID-19. Clones were sequenced by immunoSEQ multiplex PCR, and TCRdb holds only the in-frame ones, with some missing. The sample lists around 130,000 clones; approximately 85% were seen once. Sequencing was performed on peripheral blood. All receptors come from a man aged 45-65 years with acute or convalescent COVID-19.

This chain links TRBV7-9 with TRBJ2-1; 8 bases fit TRBD2. The junction had 7 bases not matched to a gene; V was cut back by 2 bases and J by 4 bases. Germline-derived CDR1 and CDR2 are SEHNR and FQNEAQ (reference sequence). The CDR3 is 16 amino acids. CDR3 amino acids: CASSLYRGGPYNEQFF. The CDR3 DNA reads as TGTGCCAGCAGCTTATATCGGGGGGGACCATACAATGAGCAGTTCTTC.

This clone appeared a single time. The V and J genes are TRBV6-5 and TRBJ2-2, with D hard to call. The V gene lost 10 bases and the J gene lost 4 bases, with 16 bases spanning the gap. The germline gives CDR1 MNHEY, CDR2 SVGAGI. The CDR3 totals 14 residues. The CDR3 here is CATTSGVVTGELFF. The CDR3 DNA reads as TGTGCCACTACCTCGGGTGTGGTCACCGGGGAGCTGTTTTTT.

This clone was counted only a few times. The chain links TRBV28 to TRBJ1-5, with 9 bases matching TRBD1. This CDR3 has 15 residues. The germline V gene has CDR1 MDHEN and CDR2 SYDVKM. With V trimmed by 2 bases and J by 6 bases, 5 bases remained unmatched. The DNA for the CDR3 is TGTGCCAGCAGTTTAGGGGACAGGGAGATTCAGCCCCAGCATTTT. Translating it yields CASSLGDREIQPQHF.

Remarks on this clone: At one end the junction does not follow the germline gene, possibly because of a read error. The chain combines TRBV6-1 with TRBJ1-6, with D maybe TRBD1 (5 bases). The CDR3 totals 16 residues. Germline V gene sequence: CDR1 MNHNS, CDR2 SASEGT. The CDR3 DNA reads TGTGCCAGCAGCGAAGAACACAGGAGACGTGATTCACCCCTCCACTTT. Translation gives CASSEEHRRRDSPLHF.

The chain couples TRBV6-6 to TRBJ2-3; 10 positions match TRBD1. The V gene end was trimmed by 1 base and the J gene end by 5 bases; junction bases not matched to a gene: 0. Germline CDR1 MNHNY, CDR2 SVGAGI (reference sequence). The CDR3 spans 14 residues. The CDR3 sequence is CASSYWDRGDTQYF. In nucleotides, the CDR3 is TGTGCCAGCAGTTACTGGGACAGGGGAGATACGCAGTATTTT.

This chain uses TRBV5-1 with TRBJ2-4, with 9 nucleotides matching TRBD1. V dropped 4 bases and J dropped 7; count of bases not matched to a gene: 6. Germline V gene sequence: CDR1 SGHRS, CDR2 YFSETQ. The CDR3 contains 14 residues. The CDR3 is CASSLGTGSNIQYF. CDR3 in DNA: TGCGCCAGCAGCCTCGGGACAGGGAGTAACATTCAGTACTTC.

The J gene is TRBJ2-3, the V gene TRBV3-1 (or the pseudogene TRBV3-2); 8 bases fit TRBD2. Germline V gene data show CDR1 as LGHDT and CDR2 as YNNKEL (reference sequence). Trimming took 6 bases from V and 6 from J; bases not matched to a gene: 11. This CDR3 is 15 amino acids long. This CDR3 reads CASSQGSGGPDTQYF. The CDR3 nucleotides read TGTGCCAGCAGTCAGGGCAGCGGGGGACCGGATACGCAGTATTTT.

This clone is a singleton in its sample. The V gene is TRBV9, the J gene TRBJ2-1; 7 bases map to TRBD2. V trimming: 3 bases; J trimming: 3 bases; junction bases outside the gene matches: 9. Germline CDR1 is SGDLS and CDR2 is YYNGEE. The CDR3 covers 16 residues. CDR3 region: CASSATLADDYNEQFF. CDR3 nucleotides: TGTGCCAGCAGCGCGACGCTAGCGGATGACTACAATGAGCAGTTCTTC.

The V gene is TRBV18, the J gene TRBJ2-1, with 8 nucleotides matching TRBD1. Germline CDR1 is KGHSH and CDR2 is LQKENI. The CDR3 runs to 16 residues. V shed 2 bases and J 3 bases; nucleotides not matched to a gene: 6. CDR3 nucleotide sequence: TGTGCCAGCTCACCAAGAACGGACAGGGTCTACAATGAGCAGTTCTTC. The encoded protein is CASSPRTDRVYNEQFF.

The rearrangement links TRBV25-1 to TRBJ1-5; 7 bases align to TRBD1. Germline V gene lookup returns CDR1 MGHDK and CDR2 SYGVNS. The J segment lost 2 bases and the V segment lost 9 bases, leaving 16 bases of the junction unmatched. The CDR3 sequence is 17 residues long. As DNA, the CDR3 is TGTGCCAGTTCCGTTAGGGGGCTAAGGCTAGGCAATCAGCCCCAGCATTTT. Its translation is CASSVRGLRLGNQPQHF.